What follows are 17 T cell receptor beta chains derived from one specimen sequenced in a study of technical replicates of blood from several donors (dated 2017 in TCRdb). The library was generated by the immunoSEQ multiplex PCR assay. TCRdb retrieved this table from immuneACCESS and kept in-frame rearrangements only. Not all clones are present; in checked studies, unresolved V genes account for under half, and no reason is known for the remainder. The sample profile shows roughly 79,000 clones; approximately 96% of them were found once. The ten most abundant clones make up about 0.37% of the sample. Sequencing was performed on T cells isolated from PBMCs. These receptors came from a human donor in good health.

J is TRBJ2-7 and V is TRBV5-4; TRBD2 matches at 9 bases. Unmatched junction bases numbered 4, after V lost 2 bases and J lost 4 bases. From germline, CDR1 is SGHNT and CDR2 YYREEE (reference sequence). This CDR3 is 14 amino acids long. CDR3 sequence reads: CASSLAGGSYEQYF. Here the CDR3 DNA reads TGTGCCAGCAGCTTAGCGGGAGGTTCTTACGAGCAGTACTTC.

The rearrangement joins TRBV28 to TRBJ1-2; D is ambiguous. V was cut by 5 bases and J by 8 bases, with 9 bases left in between. CDR1 and CDR2 from the germline V gene are MDHEN and SYDVKM. CDR3 size: 11 residues. CDR3 sequence: CASSAPQGYTF. The CDR3 DNA is TGTGCCAGCAGTGCCCCCCAGGGCTACACCTTC.

This chain uses TRBV5-1 with TRBJ2-1; TRBD2 matches at 8 bases. V gave up 4 bases and J gave up 3 bases; unmatched junction bases: 6. Germline V CDR1 and CDR2: SGHRS, YFSETQ. This CDR3 contains 15 residues. The CDR3 here is CASSITSGNYNEQFF. CDR3 nucleotides: TGCGCCAGCAGCATAACTAGCGGCAACTACAATGAGCAGTTCTTC.

The table lists this clone with a count of one. The chain carries TRBV19 and TRBJ2-5; 16 bases map to TRBD2. Germline V CDR1 and CDR2: LNHDA, SQIVND (reference sequence). The CDR3 has 17 amino acids. V lost 1 base and J lost 5; bases outside the gene matches: 4. CDR3 sequence reads: CASSIAPGLAGGETQYF. The DNA for the CDR3 is TGTGCCAGTAGTATAGCCCCGGGACTAGCGGGAGGGGAGACCCAGTACTTC.

V usage is TRBV5-1 and J usage is TRBJ2-1, with D possibly being TRBD1 (6 bases). The V and J ends lost 4 bases and 1 base respectively, with 9 bases between them. The CDR3 spans 14 residues. From germline, CDR1 is SGHRS and CDR2 YFSETQ. The CDR3 loop reads CASSGTTSYNEQFF. The CDR3 DNA reads as TGCGCCAGCAGCGGGACAACGTCCTACAATGAGCAGTTCTTC.

The J gene is TRBJ2-3, the V gene TRBV2, with D uncertain. V lost 4 bases and J 4 bases, leaving 9 bases between the germline ends. The CDR3 totals 13 residues. Germline V lookup: CDR1 SNHLY, CDR2 FYNNEI. CDR3 region: CASSAPGADTQYF. The CDR3 DNA reads TGTGCCAGCAGTGCCCCGGGTGCAGATACGCAGTATTTT.

V and J are TRBV7-2 and TRBJ2-5; 14 nucleotides line up with TRBD2. This CDR3 has 15 residues. Germline-derived CDR1 and CDR2 are SGHTA and FQGNSA. V was clipped by 4 bases and J by 3 bases; unmatched bases: 1. This chain's CDR3 is CASSSGLAGEETQYF. The CDR3 DNA follows: TGTGCCAGCAGCTCGGGACTAGCGGGAGAAGAGACCCAGTACTTC.

V gene TRBV6-5 combines with J gene TRBJ2-7; 11 bases are a match to TRBD1. Germline V lookup: CDR1 MNHEY, CDR2 SVGAGI. This CDR3 is 15 amino acids long. Germline trimming cut 5 bases from V and 1 base from J; bases unmatched to any gene: 4. CDR3: CASSMGQGGSYEQYF. CDR3 DNA: TGTGCCAGCAGTATGGGACAGGGGGGTTCCTACGAGCAGTACTTC.

The chain carries TRBV9 and TRBJ2-7; 8 nucleotides line up with TRBD2. Germline CDR1 and CDR2: SGDLS and YYNGEE. The junction had 13 bases not matched to a gene; V was cut back by 1 base and J by 4 bases. CDR3 length: 17 amino acids. The CDR3 nucleotides are TGTGCCAGCAGCGTAAACCCCCCCGGGACTAGGAGGTACGAGCAGTACTTC. Translation: CASSVNPPGTRRYEQYF.

This chain uses TRBV27 with TRBJ1-5; D gene unclear. With 2 bases removed from V and 6 bases from J, the gap between germline ends came to 5 bases. CDR3 length equals 12 residues. Germline CDR1 and CDR2: MNHEY and SMNVEV (reference sequence). As DNA, the CDR3 is TGTGCCAGCAGTTTAGGAGGTCAGCCCCAGCATTTT. Protein sequence: CASSLGGQPQHF.

The chain recombines TRBV7-7 with TRBJ2-7; tentative D call: TRBD2 (6 bases). V gave up 8 bases and J gave up 3 bases, with 14 bases separating them. The CDR3 loop spans 13 amino acids. CDR1 SSHAT and CDR2 FNYEAQ come from the germline V gene (reference sequence). The CDR3 spells CASSLGSGYEQYF. The CDR3 DNA sequence: TGTGCCAGCTCCCTAGGTAGCGGCTACGAGCAGTACTTC.

The chain couples TRBV4-2 to TRBJ1-1; maybe TRBD1 (6 bases). Germline CDR1 reads LGHNA; CDR2 reads YNFKEQ. The CDR3 covers 16 residues. The ends were cut back, 6 bases at V and 0 bases at J, with 17 bases in the middle. The CDR3 DNA is TGTGCCAGCAGAACGGGCCGGGGACAAGTGAACACTGAAGCTTTCTTT. Translation: CASRTGRGQVNTEAFF.

The chain uses TRBV11-3 and TRBJ1-1, with a tentative D call TRBD1 (6 bases). Between the trimmed V and J ends, which lost 3 bases and 1 base, there was a span of 12 bases. Germline CDR1 SGHNT, CDR2 YENEEA. This CDR3 has 15 amino acids. For the CDR3, the DNA is TGTGCCAGCAGCTTGAGTACAGGGAGGAACACTGAAGCTTTCTTT. It translates to CASSLSTGRNTEAFF. Full variable domain (rest looked up from reference TRBV11-3 and TRBJ1-1): EAGVVQSPRYKIIEKKQPVAFWCNPISGHNTLYWYLQNLGQGPELLIRYENEEAVDDSQLPKDRFSAERLKGVDSTLKIQPAELGDSAVYLCASSLSTGRNTEAFFGQGTRLTVV.

A single count supports this clone. This chain joins TRBV10-3 and TRBJ1-5; D ambiguous. Between the trimmed V and J ends, which lost 2 bases and 5 bases, there was a span of 10 bases. CDR3 size: 14 residues. CDR1 ENHRY and CDR2 SYGVKD come from the germline V gene. Here the CDR3 reads CAISETLADQPQHF. Here the CDR3 DNA reads TGTGCCATCAGTGAGACTCTAGCGGATCAGCCCCAGCATTTT.

This sequence joins TRBV4-1 and TRBJ2-7; 8 bases agree with TRBD1. The CDR3 has 15 amino acids. Germline assignment: CDR1 MGHRA and CDR2 YSYEKL. Trimming removed 4 bases from V and 3 bases from J; junction bases left unmatched: 8. The chain's CDR3 is CASSPRAGGGYEQYF. CDR3 DNA: TGCGCCAGCAGCCCTCGTGCAGGGGGCGGCTACGAGCAGTACTTC.

The chain uses TRBV9 and TRBJ2-5, with D perhaps matching TRBD2 (6 bases). Trimming removed 0 bases at V and 3 bases at J, with 12 bases between. The CDR3 is 15 amino acids. Germline CDR1 SGDLS, CDR2 YYNGEE. Here the CDR3 reads CASSVDGRGEETQYF. DNA for the CDR3: TGTGCCAGCAGCGTAGATGGGCGGGGAGAAGAGACCCAGTACTTC.

The V and J genes are TRBV11-3 and TRBJ1-1; 9 nucleotides align to TRBD1. The CDR3 has 14 residues. Germline loops: CDR1 SGHNT, CDR2 YENEEA. J gave up 3 bases and V 2 bases, and 1 base lay outside the gene matches. The CDR3: CASSLNRGHTEAFF. As DNA, the CDR3 is TGTGCCAGCAGCTTAAACAGGGGGCACACTGAAGCTTTCTTT.